This T cell receptor (beta chain) was sequenced for a study of metastatic and nonmetastatic thyroid tumors. Every patient underwent thyroid surgery untreated. This CDR3 region has 15 residues. Germline V CDR1 and CDR2: DFQATT, SNEGSKA (reference sequence). V lost 1 base to trimming and J lost 6 bases; unmatched junction nucleotides: 6. Via MiXCR, TCRdb re-called the PCR reads. Of roughly 18,000 clones detected, 25% to 30% appear once; the ten largest clones hold about 10%. Study-level results: Within blood and tumor, benign nodules reportedly had significantly lower TCR beta diversity than malignant thyroid tumors did.

To note about this clone: Its antigen remains unknown.

This sequence originates from a female donor with papillary thyroid cancer or a benign thyroid nodule (not recorded which). Some clones in this sample may be carry-over from other donors' samples. The chain links TRBV20-1 to TRBJ1-6, with 7 bases identical to TRBD1. Sequencing was carried out using tumor tissue. In DNA form, the CDR3 reads TGCAGTGCTAGAGTTGTCAGGGGGATTAATTCACCCCTCCACTTT. It is translated as CSARVVRGINSPLHF.